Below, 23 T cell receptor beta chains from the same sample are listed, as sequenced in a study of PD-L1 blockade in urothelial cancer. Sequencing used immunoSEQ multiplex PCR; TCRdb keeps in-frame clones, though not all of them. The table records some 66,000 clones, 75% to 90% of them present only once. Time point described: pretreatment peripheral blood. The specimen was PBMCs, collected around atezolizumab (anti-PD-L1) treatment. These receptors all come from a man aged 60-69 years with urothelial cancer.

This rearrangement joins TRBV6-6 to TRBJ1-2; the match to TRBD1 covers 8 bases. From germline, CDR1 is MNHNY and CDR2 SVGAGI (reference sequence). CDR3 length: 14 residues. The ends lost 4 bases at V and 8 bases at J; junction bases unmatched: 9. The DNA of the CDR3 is TGTGCCAGCAGTTCCAACGACAGGGGTGGCGGCTACACCTTC. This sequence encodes CASSSNDRGGGYTF.

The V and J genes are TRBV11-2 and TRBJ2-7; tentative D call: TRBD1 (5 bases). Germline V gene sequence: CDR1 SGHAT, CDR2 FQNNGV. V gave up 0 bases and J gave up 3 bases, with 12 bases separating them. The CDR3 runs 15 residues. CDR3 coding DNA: TGTGCCAGCAGCTTAGATAGGCAGGGAAGCTACGAGCAGTACTTC. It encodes CASSLDRQGSYEQYF. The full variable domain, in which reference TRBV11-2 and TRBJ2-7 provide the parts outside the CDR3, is EAGVAQSPRYKIIEKRQSVAFWCNPISGHATLYWYQQILGQGPKLLIQFQNNGVVDDSQLPKDRFSAERLKGVDSTLKIQPAKLEDSAVYLCASSLDRQGSYEQYFGPGTRLTVT.

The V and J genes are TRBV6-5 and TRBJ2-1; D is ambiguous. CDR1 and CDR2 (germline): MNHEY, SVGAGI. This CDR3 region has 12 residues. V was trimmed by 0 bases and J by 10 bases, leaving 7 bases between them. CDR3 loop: CASSYSIGEQFF. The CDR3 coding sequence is TGTGCCAGCAGTTACTCGATCGGGGAGCAGTTCTTC.

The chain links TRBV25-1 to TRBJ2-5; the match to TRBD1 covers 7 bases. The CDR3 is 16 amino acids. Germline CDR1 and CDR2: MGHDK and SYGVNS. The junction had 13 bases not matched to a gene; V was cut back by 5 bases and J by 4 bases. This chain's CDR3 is CASSPTFTGAGETQYF. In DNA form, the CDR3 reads TGTGCCAGCAGTCCCACCTTCACAGGGGCAGGAGAGACCCAGTACTTC.

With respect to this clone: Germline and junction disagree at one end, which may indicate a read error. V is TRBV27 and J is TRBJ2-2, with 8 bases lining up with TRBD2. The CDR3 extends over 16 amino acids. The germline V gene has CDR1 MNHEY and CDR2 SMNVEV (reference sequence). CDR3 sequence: CATSFRGGTMTGELFF. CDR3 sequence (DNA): TGTGCCACCTCTTTCCGGGGGGGGACCATGACCGGGGAGCTATTTTTT.

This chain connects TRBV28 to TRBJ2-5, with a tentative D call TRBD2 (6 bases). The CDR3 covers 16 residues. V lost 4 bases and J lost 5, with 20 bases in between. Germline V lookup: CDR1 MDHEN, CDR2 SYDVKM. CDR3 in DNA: TGTGCCAGCAGTTCCTCAGCAGTCCCCCGGGGGGAGACCCAGTACTTC. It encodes CASSSSAVPRGETQYF.

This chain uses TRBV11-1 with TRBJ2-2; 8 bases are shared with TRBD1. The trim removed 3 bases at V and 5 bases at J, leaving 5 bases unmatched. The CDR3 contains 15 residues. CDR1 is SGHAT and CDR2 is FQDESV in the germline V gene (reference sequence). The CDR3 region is CASSFRGRWTGELFF. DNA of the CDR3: TGTGCCAGCAGCTTCAGGGGGCGCTGGACCGGGGAGCTGTTTTTT.

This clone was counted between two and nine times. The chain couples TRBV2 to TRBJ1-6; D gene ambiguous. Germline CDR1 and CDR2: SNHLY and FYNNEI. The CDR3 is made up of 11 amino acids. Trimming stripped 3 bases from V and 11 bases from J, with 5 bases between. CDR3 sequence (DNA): TGTGCCAGCAGTGATTTAACACCCCTCCACTTT. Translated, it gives CASSDLTPLHF.

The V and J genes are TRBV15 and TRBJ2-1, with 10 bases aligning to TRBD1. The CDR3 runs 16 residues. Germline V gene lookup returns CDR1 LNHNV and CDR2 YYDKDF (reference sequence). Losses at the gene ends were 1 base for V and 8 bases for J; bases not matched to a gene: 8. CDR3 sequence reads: CATSRADRGLLYEQFF. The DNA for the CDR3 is TGTGCCACCAGCAGAGCTGACAGGGGGCTGTTGTATGAGCAGTTCTTC. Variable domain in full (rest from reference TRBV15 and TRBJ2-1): DAMVIQNPRYQVTQFGKPVTLSCSQTLNHNVMYWYQQKSSQAPKLLFHYYDKDFNNEADTPDNFQSRRPNTSFCFLDIRSPGLGDTAMYLCATSRADRGLLYEQFFGPGTRLTVL.

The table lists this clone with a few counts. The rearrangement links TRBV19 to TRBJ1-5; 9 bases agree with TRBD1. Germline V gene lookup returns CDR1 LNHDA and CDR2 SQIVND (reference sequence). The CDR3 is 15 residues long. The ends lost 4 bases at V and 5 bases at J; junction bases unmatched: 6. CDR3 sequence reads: CASSRQGGSDQPQHF. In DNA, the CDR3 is TGTGCCAGTAGTAGACAGGGGGGGTCCGATCAGCCCCAGCATTTT.

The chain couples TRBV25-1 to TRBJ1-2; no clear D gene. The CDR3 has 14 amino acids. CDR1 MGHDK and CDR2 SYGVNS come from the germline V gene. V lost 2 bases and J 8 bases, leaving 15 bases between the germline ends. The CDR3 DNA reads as TGTGCCAGCAGTGAACGGGGAGGTTCTGGCGGCTACACCTTC. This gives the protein CASSERGGSGGYTF.

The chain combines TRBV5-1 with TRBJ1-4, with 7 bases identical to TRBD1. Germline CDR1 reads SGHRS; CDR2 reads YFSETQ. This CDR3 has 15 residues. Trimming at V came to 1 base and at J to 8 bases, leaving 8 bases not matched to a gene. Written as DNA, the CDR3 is TGCGCCAGCAGCTTGTGGGGACAGCTAGAGGAAAAACTGTTTTTT. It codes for CASSLWGQLEEKLFF.

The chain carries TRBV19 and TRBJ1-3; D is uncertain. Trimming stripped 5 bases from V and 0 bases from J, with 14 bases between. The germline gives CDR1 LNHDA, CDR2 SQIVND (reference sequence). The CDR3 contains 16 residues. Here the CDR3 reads CASSYRFEDSGNTIYF. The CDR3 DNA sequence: TGTGCCAGTAGTTACCGATTCGAGGACTCTGGAAACACCATATATTTT. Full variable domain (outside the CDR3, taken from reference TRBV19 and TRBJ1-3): DGGITQSPKYLFRKEGQNVTLSCEQNLNHDAMYWYRQDPGQGLRLIYYSQIVNDFQKGDIAEGYSVSREKKESFPLTVTSAQKNPTAFYLCASSYRFEDSGNTIYFGEGSWLTVV.

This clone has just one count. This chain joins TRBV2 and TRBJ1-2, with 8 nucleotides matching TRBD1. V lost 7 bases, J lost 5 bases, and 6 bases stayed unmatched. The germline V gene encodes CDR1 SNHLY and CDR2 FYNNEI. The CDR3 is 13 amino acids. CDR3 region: CASTLQGAYGYTF. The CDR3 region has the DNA TGTGCCAGCACCCTCCAGGGGGCTTATGGCTACACCTTC.

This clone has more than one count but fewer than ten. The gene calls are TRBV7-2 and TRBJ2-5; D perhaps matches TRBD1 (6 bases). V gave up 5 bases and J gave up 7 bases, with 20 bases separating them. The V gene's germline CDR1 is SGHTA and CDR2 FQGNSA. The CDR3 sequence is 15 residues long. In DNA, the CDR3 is TGTGCCAGCAGCGGTGGCCTACAGGGTTACGTGACCCAGTACTTC. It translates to CASSGGLQGYVTQYF.

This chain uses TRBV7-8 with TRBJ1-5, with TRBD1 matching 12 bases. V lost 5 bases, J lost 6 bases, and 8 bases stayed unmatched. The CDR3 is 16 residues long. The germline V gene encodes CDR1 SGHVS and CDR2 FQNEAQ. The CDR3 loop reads CASSPTGQGARQPQHF. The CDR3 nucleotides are TGTGCCAGCAGCCCGACGGGACAGGGGGCACGTCAGCCCCAGCATTTT.

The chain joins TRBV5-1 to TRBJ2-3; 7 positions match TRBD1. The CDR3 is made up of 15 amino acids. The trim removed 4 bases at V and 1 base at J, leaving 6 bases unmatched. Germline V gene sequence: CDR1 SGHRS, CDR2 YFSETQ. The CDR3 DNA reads TGCGCCAGCAGCCCTAGACAGGGAGGCACAGATACGCAGTATTTT. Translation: CASSPRQGGTDTQYF.

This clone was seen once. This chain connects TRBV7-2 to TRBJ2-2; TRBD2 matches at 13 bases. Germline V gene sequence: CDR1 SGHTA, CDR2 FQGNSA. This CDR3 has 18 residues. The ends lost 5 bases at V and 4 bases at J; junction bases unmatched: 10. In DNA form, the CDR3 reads TGTGCCAGCAGCACCGCGGGACTAGCGGGGCGTGGCACCGGGGAGCTGTTTTTT. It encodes CASSTAGLAGRGTGELFF.

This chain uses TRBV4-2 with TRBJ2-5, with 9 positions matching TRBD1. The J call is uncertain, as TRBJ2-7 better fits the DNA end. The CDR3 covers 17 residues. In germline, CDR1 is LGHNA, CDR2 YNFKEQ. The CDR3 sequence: CASSQGPMTGGSYEQYF. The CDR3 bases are TGTGCCAGCAGCCAAGGACCCATGACAGGGGGAAGCTACGAGCAGTACTTC.

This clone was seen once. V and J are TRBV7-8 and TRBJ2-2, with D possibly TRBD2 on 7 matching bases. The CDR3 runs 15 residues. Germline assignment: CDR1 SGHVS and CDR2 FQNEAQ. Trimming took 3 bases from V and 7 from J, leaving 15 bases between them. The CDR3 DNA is TGTGCCAGCAGCTTTGACGGGGGGCCGGTCGGGGAGCTGTTTTTT. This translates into CASSFDGGPVGELFF.

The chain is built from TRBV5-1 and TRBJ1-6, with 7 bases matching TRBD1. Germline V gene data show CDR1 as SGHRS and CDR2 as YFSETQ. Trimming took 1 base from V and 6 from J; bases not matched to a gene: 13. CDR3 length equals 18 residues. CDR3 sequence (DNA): TGCGCCAGCAGCTTGTGGCCACGGGGGCGGGACAGTAATTCACCCCTCCACTTT. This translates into CASSLWPRGRDSNSPLHF.

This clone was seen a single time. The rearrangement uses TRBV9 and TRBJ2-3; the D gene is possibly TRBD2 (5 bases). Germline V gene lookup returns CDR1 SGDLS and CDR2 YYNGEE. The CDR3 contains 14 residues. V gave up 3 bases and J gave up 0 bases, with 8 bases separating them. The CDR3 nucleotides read TGTGCCAGCAGCGCGCGGACTAGCACAGATACGCAGTATTTT. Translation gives CASSARTSTDTQYF.

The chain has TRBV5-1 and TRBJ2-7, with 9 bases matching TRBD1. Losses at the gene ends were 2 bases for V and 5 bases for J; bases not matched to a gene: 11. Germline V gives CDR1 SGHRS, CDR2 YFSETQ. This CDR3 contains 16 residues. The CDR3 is CASSFSTGTGSDEQYF. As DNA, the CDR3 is TGCGCCAGCAGCTTCTCGACCGGGACAGGGAGTGACGAGCAGTACTTC.